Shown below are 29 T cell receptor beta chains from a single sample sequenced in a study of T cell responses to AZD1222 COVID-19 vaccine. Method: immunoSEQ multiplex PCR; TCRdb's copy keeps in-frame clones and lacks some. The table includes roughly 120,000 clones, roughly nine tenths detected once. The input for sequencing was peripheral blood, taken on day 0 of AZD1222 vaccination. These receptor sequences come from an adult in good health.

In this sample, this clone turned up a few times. The CDR3 bases are TGTGCCAGCAGCTTAACTGGATCTGGAAACACCATATATTTT. It encodes CASSLTGSGNTIYF. J is TRBJ1-3 and V is TRBV7-3, with unresolved D. The CDR3 has 14 amino acids. V lost 0 bases and J lost 1, with 4 bases in between. Germline V gene lookup returns CDR1 SGHTA and CDR2 FQGTGA.

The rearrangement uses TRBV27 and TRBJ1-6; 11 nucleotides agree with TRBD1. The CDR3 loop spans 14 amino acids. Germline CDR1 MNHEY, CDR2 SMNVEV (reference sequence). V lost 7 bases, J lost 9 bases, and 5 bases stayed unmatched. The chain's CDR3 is CASNSGQGVSPLHF. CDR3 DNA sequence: TGTGCCAGCAACTCGGGACAGGGGGTTTCACCCCTCCACTTT.

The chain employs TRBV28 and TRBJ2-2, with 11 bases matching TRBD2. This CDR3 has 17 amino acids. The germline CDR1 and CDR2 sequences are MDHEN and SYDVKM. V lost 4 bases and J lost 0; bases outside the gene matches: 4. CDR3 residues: CASSSPSGGPNTGELFF. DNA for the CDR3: TGTGCCAGCAGTTCCCCTAGCGGGGGGCCGAACACCGGGGAGCTGTTTTTT.

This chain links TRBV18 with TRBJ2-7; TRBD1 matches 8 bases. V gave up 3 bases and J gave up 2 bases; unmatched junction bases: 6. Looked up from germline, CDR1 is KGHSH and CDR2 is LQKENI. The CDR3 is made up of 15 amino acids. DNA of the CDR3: TGTGCCAGCTCACCGGGGACAGGTCGCGCCTACGAGCAGTACTTC. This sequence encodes CASSPGTGRAYEQYF.

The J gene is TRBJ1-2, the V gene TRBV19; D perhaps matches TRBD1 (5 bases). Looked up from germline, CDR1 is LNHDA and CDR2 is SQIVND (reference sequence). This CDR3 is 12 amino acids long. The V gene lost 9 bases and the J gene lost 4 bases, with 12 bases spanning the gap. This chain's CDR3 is CASPGDLYGYTF. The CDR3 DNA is TGTGCCAGCCCCGGGGACCTCTATGGCTACACCTTC.

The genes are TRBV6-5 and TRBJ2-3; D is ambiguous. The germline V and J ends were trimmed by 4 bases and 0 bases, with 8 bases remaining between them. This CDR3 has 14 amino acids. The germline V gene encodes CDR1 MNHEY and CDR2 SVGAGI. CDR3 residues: CASSSGFSTDTQYF. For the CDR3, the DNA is TGTGCCAGCAGTTCAGGATTTAGCACAGATACGCAGTATTTT.

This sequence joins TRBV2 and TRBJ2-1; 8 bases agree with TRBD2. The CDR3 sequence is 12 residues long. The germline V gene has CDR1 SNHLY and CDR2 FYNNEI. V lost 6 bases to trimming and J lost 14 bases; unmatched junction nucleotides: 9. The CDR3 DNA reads TGTGCCAGCAGACCCTCCACGGGGGGGGAGTTCTTC. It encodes CASRPSTGGEFF.

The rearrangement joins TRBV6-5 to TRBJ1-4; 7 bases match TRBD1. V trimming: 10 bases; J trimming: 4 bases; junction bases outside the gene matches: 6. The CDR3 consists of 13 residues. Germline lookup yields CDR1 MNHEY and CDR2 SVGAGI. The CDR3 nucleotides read TGTGCCACAGGGGGGGCGATTAATGAAAAACTGTTTTTT. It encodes CATGGAINEKLFF.

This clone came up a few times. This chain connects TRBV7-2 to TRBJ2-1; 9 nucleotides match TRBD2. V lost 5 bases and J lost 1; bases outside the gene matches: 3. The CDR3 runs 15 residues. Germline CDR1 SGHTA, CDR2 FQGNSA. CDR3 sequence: CASSTTSGSYNEQFF. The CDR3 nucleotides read TGTGCCAGCAGCACCACTAGCGGGTCCTACAATGAGCAGTTCTTC.

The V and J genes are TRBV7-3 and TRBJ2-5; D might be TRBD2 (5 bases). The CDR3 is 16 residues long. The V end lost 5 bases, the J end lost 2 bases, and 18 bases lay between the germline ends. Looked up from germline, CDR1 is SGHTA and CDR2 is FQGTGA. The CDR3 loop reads CASSPHGVGNQETQYF. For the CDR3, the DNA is TGTGCCAGCAGCCCCCACGGGGTGGGAAATCAAGAGACCCAGTACTTC.

The DNA of the CDR3 is TGTGCCAGCAGCCTGGACACGAGCTCCTACAATGAGCAGTTCTTC. Amino acids: CASSLDTSSYNEQFF. V usage is TRBV3-1 (or the pseudogene TRBV3-2) and J usage is TRBJ2-1; TRBD1 might be the D (5 bases). Per the germline V gene, CDR1 is LGHDT and CDR2 is YNNKEL (reference sequence). The CDR3 extends over 15 amino acids. Trimming left V 4 bases short and J 0 bases short, with 10 bases between.

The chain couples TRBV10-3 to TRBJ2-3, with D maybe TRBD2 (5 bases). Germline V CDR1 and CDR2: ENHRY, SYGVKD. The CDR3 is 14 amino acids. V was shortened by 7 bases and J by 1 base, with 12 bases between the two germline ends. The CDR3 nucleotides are TGTGCCATCACCCCAGGAGGCCGCACAGATACGCAGTATTTT. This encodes CAITPGGRTDTQYF.

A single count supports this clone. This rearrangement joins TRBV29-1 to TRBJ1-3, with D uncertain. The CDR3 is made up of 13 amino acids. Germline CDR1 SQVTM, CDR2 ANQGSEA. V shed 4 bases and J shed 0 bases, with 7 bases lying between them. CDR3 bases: TGCAGCGTTGGGGTGAGCTCTGGAAACACCATATATTTT. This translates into CSVGVSSGNTIYF. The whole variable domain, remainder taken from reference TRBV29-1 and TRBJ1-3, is SAVISQKPSRDICQRGTSLTIQCQVDSQVTMMFWYRQQPGQSLTLIATANQGSEATYESGFVIDKFPISRPNLTFSTLTVSNMSPEDSSIYLCSVGVSSGNTIYFGEGSWLTVV.

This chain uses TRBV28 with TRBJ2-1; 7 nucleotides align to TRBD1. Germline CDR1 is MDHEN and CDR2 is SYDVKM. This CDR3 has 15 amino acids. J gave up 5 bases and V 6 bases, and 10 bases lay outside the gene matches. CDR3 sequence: CASSPADRKNNEQFF. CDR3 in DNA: TGTGCCAGCAGCCCGGCGGACAGGAAGAACAATGAGCAGTTCTTC.

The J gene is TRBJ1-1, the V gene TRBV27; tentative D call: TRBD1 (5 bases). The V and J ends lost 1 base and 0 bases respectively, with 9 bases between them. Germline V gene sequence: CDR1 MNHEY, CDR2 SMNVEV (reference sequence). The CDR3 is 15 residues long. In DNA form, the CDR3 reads TGTGCCAGCAGTTTATTGGGGGGGATGAACACTGAAGCTTTCTTT. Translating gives CASSLLGGMNTEAFF.

CDR3 in DNA: TGTGCCAGCAGTTACGCAGGGGATAGCAATCAGCCCCAGCATTTT. This translates into CASSYAGDSNQPQHF. The J gene is TRBJ1-5, the V gene TRBV6-5; TRBD1 is a possible D gene (6 bases). CDR1 is MNHEY and CDR2 is SVGAGI in the germline V gene. Trimming removed 2 bases from V and 0 bases from J, with 8 bases in between. This CDR3 is 15 amino acids long.

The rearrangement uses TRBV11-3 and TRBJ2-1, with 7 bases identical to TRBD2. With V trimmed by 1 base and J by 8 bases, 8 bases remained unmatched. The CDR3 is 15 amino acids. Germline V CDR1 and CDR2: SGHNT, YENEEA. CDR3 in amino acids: CASSLGGGRSDEQFF. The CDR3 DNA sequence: TGTGCCAGCAGCTTAGGCGGCGGGAGATCGGATGAGCAGTTCTTC.

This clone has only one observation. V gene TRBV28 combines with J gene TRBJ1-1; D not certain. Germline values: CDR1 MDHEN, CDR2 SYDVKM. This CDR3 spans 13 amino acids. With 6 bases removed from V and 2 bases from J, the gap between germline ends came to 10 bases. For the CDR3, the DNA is TGTGCCAGCAGCGGACCGGTAAACACTGAAGCTTTCTTT. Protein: CASSGPVNTEAFF. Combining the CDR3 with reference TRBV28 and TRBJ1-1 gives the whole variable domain DVKVTQSSRYLVKRTGEKVFLECVQDMDHENMFWYRQDPGLGLRLIYFSYDVKMKEKGDIPEGYSVSREKKERFSLILESASTNQTSMYLCASSGPVNTEAFFGQGTRLTVV.

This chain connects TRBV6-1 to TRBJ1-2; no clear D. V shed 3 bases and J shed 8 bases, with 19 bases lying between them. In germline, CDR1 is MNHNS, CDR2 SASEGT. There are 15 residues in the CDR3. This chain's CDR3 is CASSEIIEPLLGYTF. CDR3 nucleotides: TGTGCCAGCAGTGAGATCATTGAGCCCCTGCTAGGCTACACCTTC.

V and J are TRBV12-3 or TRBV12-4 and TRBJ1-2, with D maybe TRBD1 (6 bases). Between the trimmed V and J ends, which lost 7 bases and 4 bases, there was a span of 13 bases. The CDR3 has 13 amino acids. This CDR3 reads CASTLGGIYGYTF. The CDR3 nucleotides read TGTGCCAGCACCCTCGGGGGCATCTATGGCTACACCTTC.

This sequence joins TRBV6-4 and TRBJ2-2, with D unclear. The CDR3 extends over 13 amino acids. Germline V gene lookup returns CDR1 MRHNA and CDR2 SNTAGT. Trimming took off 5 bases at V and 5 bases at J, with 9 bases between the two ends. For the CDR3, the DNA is TGTGCCAGCAGTCTGACTTGGACCGGGGAGCTGTTTTTT. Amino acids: CASSLTWTGELFF.

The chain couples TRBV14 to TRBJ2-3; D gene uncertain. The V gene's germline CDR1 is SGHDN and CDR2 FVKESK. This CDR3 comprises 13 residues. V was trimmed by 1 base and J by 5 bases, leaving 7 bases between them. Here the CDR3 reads CASSQVRRDTQYF. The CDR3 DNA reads TGTGCCAGCAGCCAAGTCAGGCGAGATACGCAGTATTTT.

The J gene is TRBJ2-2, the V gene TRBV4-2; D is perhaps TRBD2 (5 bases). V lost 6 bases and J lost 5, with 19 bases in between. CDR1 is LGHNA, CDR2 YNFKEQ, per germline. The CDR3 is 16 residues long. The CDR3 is CASSRELASPTGELFF. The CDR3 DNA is TGTGCCAGCAGTCGCGAGTTGGCTAGCCCGACCGGGGAGCTGTTTTTT.

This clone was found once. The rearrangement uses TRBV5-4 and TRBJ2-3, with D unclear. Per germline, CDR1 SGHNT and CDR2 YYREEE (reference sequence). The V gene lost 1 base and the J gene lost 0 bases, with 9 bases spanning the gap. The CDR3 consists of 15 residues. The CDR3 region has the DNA TGTGCCAGCAGCTTGCGGGCCGCTAGCACAGATACGCAGTATTTT. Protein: CASSLRAASTDTQYF.

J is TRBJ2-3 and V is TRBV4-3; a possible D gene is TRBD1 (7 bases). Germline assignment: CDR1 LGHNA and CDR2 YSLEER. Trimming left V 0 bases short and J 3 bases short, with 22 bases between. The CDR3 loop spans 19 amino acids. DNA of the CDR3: TGCGCCAGCAGCCAAGATACCAGGGGGTGGGGGGATTGGACAGATACGCAGTATTTT. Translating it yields CASSQDTRGWGDWTDTQYF.

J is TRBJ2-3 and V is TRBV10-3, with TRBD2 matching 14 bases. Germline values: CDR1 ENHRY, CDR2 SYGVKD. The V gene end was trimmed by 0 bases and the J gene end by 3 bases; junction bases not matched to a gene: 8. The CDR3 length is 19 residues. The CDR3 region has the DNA TGTGCCATCAGTGAGTCGATTTGGACTAGCGGGAGGAGGACAGATACGCAGTATTTT. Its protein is CAISESIWTSGRRTDTQYF.

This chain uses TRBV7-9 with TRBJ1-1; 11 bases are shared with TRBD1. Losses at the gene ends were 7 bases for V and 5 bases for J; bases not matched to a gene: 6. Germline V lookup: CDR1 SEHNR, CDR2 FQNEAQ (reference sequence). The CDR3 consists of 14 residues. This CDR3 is CASITGTGGTEAFF. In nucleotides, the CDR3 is TGTGCCAGCATCACCGGGACAGGGGGGACTGAAGCTTTCTTT.

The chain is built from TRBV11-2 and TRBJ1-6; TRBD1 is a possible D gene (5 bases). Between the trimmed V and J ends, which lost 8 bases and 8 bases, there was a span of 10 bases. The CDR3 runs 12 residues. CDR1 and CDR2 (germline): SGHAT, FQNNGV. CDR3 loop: CASQWGDSPLHF. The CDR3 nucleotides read TGTGCCAGCCAGTGGGGGGATTCACCCCTCCACTTT. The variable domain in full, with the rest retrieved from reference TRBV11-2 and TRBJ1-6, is EAGVAQSPRYKIIEKRQSVAFWCNPISGHATLYWYQQILGQGPKLLIQFQNNGVVDDSQLPKDRFSAERLKGVDSTLKIQPAKLEDSAVYLCASQWGDSPLHFGNGTRLTVT.

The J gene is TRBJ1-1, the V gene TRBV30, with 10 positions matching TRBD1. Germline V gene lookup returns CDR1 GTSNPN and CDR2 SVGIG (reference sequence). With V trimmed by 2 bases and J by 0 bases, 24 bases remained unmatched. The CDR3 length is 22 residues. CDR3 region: CAWSPLNPTGGPFKIMNTEAFF. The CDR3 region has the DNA TGTGCCTGGAGTCCGCTAAATCCGACAGGGGGCCCCTTTAAAATCATGAACACTGAAGCTTTCTTT.